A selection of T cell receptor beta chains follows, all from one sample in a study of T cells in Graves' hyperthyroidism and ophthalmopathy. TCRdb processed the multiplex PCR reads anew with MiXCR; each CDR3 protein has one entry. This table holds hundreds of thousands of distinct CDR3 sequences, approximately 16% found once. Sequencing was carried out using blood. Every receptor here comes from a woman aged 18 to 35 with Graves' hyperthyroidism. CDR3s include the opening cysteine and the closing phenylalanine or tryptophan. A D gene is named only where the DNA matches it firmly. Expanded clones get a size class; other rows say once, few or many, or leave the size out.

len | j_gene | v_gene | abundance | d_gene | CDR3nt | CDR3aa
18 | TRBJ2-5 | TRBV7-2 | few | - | TGTGCCAGCAGCTTAGCGATCGTCCCTTTGCGGGGTGCGGAGACCCAGTACTTC | CASSLAIVPLRGAETQYF
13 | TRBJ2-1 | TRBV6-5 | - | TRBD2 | TGTGCCAGCAGTTATCGGGAGGCCAATGAGCAGTTCTTC | CASSYREANEQFF
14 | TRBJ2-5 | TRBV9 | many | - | TGTGCCAGCAGCGTAGTCGGGGGAAAGGAGACCCAGTACTTC | CASSVVGGKETQYF
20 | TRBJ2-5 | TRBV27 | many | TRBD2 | TGTGCCAGCAGTCCTCCCCCCGGGTGGCGGGGGGGGAGGAACCAAGAGACCCAGTACTTC | CASSPPPGWRGGRNQETQYF
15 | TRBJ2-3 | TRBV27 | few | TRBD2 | TGTGCCAGCAGAGGACTAGCGGTTATCACAGATACGCAGTATTTT | CASRGLAVITDTQYF
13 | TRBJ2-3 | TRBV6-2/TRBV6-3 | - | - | TGTGCCAGTAGCCGGTCTAGCACAGATACGCAGTATTTT | CASSRSSTDTQYF
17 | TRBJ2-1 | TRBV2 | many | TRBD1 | TGTGCCAGCAGTGGGTTGGGGACAGGGGTCTCCTACAATGAGCAGTTCTTC | CASSGLGTGVSYNEQFF
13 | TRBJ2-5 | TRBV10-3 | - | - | TGTGCCATCGGGTTGCGGGGCGATGGGGACCAGTACTTC | CAIGLRGDGDQYF
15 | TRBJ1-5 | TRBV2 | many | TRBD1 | TGTGCCAGCAGAGACCAGGGGGCGCGAAATCAGCCCCAGCATTTT | CASRDQGARNQPQHF
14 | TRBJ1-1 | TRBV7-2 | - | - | TGTGCCAGCAGACCTTCCCCTGAGTACACTGAAGCTTTCTTT | CASRPSPEYTEAFF
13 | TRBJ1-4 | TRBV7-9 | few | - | TGTGCCAGCCGCTTGGGCGGGAATGAAAAACTGTTTTTT | CASRLGGNEKLFF
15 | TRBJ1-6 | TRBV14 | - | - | TGTGCCAGCAGGTCCCGGGACTCCCTGAATTCACCCCTCCACTTT | CASRSRDSLNSPLHF
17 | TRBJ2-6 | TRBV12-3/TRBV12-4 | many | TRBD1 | TGTGCCAGCAGTCAGTTGAACAGGGGGTCGGGGGCCAACGTCCTGACTTTC | CASSQLNRGSGANVLTF
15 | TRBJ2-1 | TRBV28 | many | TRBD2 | TGTGCCAGCAGCCTAGCGGGAGGAACCTACAATGAGCAGTTCTTC | CASSLAGGTYNEQFF
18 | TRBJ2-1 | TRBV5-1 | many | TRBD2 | TGCGCCAGCAGCTTTGGGACTAGCGGGAGGGCCTACTACAATGAGCAGTTCTTC | CASSFGTSGRAYYNEQFF